The sequence of this T cell receptor beta chain was determined in a study of cytomegalovirus exposure and HLA in healthy donors. Worth noting for this clone: The target antigen is unknown.

13 Jbeta primers and 60 Vbeta primers were used for the PCR. This table comes from immunoSEQ multiplex PCR, and its TCRdb copy is limited to in-frame clones, with some not included. The sample has around 190,000 clones; about 80% are singletons. General study findings and limits: For cytomegalovirus status, the classifier reportedly gave diagnoses with high specificity and sensitivity. Sequencing artifact likely explains a cluster of highly shared sequence variants. TCR beta V- and J-gene trimming was later associated with a missense DCLRE1C variant. Earlier findings revealed that most TCR beta V segments proved productive either about 87% or about 30% of the time.

Germline V gene sequence: CDR1 LGHNA, CDR2 YSLEER. V was clipped by 0 bases and J by 1 base, with 10 bases between them. The CDR3 length is 15 residues. The specimen sequenced was PBMCs. The receptor was derived from a man between 60 and 75 years old in good health and CMV-seronegative. This chain connects TRBV4-3 to TRBJ2-7, with TRBD2 as a possible D gene (6 bases). The CDR3 nucleotides are TGCGCCAGCAGCCAAGACGGGGGTACATCCTACGAGCAGTACTTC. Translated: CASSQDGGTSYEQYF.